This T cell receptor beta chain was observed in a study of shared clonotypes between healthy human individuals. Study findings and constraints: Larger richness was generally estimated for naive than memory subsets. Sequencing of the sorted subsets was shown by rarefaction to be incomplete despite large depth.

Comments on this clone: The antigen is unknown.

Investigators spread the genomic DNA of each subset evenly over several immunoSEQ plates. Per the original methods: ImmunoSEQ junction-only sequences lacked quality scores, so their filtering differed. Some clones are missing from TCRdb's copy, which holds only in-frame ones; the method was immunoSEQ multiplex PCR. The V and J calls and clone size are taken from that table; D and trimming were inferred from the DNA. Here the sample spans 740,000 or so clones, about 80% being singletons. The sample was memory CD4+ T cells sorted from blood. Regarding subset: CD45RA-negative fraction. The clonotype was recovered from a woman between 25 and 40 years old in good health.

The CDR3 DNA reads TGTGCCATCAGTGGCGGGAGAGGCACAGATACGCAGTATTTT. Protein sequence: CAISGGRGTDTQYF. The chain is built from TRBV10-3 and TRBJ2-3; 7 nucleotides match TRBD2. The V gene end was trimmed by 4 bases and the J gene end by 1 base; junction bases not matched to a gene: 2. The length of the CDR3 is 14 residues. Per the germline V gene, CDR1 is ENHRY and CDR2 is SYGVKD.